This T cell receptor beta chain was captured by sequencing in a study of beta chain features in type 1 diabetes. Turning to the study itself: Over all samples combined, about 99,000,000 sorted cells were examined.

V shed 1 base and J shed 6 bases, with 14 bases lying between them. Germline CDR1 SGHAT, CDR2 FQNNGV. The CDR3 covers 15 residues. Regarding the study as a whole: Significant though moderate, a shortening of TCRB CDR3s appeared in all four CD4+ subsets of Type 1 diabetes patients. In these data, an HLA type influence on TCRB rearrangement remained unresolved.

In regard to this clone: What it recognizes is unknown.

Every bit of the isolated RNA underwent reverse transcription, so sequencing read expressed TCRB transcripts. TCRdb keeps only in-frame clones here, not all; method: immunoSEQ multiplex PCR. The sample lists about 390,000 clones, around 10% occurring once. It was via CD45RO/CCR7/CD25/CD127/CD95/CD27 that CD4+ naive, central memory, regulatory and stem cell-like memory cells were sorted. All of the sorted populations showed purity greater than 95%. Sequenced material: central memory CD4+ T cells from blood. The source is a young man with type 1 diabetes. The rearrangement joins TRBV11-2 to TRBJ2-3; a possible D gene is TRBD2 (6 bases). The CDR3 DNA sequence: TGTGCCAGCAGCTTAGTTCTCGCGGGATCTGATACGCAGTATTTT. Translated, it gives CASSLVLAGSDTQYF.